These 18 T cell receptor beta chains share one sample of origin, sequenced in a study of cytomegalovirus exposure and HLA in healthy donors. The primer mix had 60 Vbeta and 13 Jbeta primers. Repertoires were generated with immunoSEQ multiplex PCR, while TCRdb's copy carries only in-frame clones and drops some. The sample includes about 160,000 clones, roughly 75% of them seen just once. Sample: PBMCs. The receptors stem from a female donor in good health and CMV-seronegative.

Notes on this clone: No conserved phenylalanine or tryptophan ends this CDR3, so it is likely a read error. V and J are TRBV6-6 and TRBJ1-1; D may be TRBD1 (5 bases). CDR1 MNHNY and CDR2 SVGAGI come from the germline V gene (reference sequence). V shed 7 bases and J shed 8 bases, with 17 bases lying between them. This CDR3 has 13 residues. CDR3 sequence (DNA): TGTGCCAGCACCCGGGACTTCGGCGTAGAAGCTTTCCTT. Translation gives CASTRDFGVEAFL.

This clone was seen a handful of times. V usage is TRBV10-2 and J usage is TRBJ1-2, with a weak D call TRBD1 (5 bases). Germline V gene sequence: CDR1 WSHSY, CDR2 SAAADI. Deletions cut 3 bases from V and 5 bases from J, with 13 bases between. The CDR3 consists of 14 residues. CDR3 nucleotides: TGCGCCAGCAGTGACTCCAGGGAAGGTTATGGCTACACCTTC. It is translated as CASSDSREGYGYTF.

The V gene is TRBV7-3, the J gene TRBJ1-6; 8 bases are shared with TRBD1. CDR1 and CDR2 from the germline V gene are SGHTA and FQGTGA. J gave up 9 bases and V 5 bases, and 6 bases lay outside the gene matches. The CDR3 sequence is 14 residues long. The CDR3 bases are TGTGCCAGCAGCCCCGGACAGGGACCTTCACCCCTCCACTTT. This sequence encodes CASSPGQGPSPLHF.

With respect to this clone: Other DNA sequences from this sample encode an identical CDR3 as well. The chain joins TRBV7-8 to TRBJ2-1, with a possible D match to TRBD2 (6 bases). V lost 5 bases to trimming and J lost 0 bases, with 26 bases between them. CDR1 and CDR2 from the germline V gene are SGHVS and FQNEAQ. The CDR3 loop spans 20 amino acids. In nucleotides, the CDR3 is TGTGCCAGCAGCCTCAGTGGTCCTAGCGCCCACCGTAGCTCCTACAATGAGCAGTTCTTC. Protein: CASSLSGPSAHRSSYNEQFF.

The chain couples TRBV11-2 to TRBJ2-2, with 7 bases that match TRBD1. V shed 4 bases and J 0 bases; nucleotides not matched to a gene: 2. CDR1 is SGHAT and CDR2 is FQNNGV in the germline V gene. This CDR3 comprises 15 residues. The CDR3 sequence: CASSSGQTNTGELFF. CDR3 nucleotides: TGTGCCAGCAGCTCGGGACAGACGAACACCGGGGAGCTGTTTTTT.

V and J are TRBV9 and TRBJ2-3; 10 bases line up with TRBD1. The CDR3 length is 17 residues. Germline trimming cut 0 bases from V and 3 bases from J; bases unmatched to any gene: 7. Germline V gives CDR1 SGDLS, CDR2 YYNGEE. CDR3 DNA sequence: TGTGCCAGCAGCGTAGAAGGGACAGGGGTAGGTACAGATACGCAGTATTTT. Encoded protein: CASSVEGTGVGTDTQYF.

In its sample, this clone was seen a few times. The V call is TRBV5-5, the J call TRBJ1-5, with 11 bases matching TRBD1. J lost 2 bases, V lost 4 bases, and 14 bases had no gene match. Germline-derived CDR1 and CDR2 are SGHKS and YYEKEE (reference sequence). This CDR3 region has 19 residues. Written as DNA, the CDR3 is TGTGCCAGCAGCGCAACCGGGACAGGGGGTACGTGGGGCAATCAGCCCCAGCATTTT. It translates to CASSATGTGGTWGNQPQHF.

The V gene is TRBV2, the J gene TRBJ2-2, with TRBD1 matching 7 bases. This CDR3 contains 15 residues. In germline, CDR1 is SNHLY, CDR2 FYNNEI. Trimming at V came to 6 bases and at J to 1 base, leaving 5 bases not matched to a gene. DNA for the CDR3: TGTGCCAGCAGGAAAGGGGGCGGGAACACCGGGGAGCTGTTTTTT. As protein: CASRKGGGNTGELFF.

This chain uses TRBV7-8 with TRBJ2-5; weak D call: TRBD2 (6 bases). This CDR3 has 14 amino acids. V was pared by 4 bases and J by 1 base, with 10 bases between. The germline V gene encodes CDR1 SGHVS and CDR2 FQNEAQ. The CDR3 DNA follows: TGTGCCAGCAGCTCGAAGGGACTCCAAGAGACCCAGTACTTC. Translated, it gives CASSSKGLQETQYF.

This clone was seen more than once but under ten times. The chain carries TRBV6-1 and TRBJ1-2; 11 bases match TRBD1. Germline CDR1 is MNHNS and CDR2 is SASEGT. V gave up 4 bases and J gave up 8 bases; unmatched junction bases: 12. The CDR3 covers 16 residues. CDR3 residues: CASSGPGQGVVQGYTF. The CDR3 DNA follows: TGTGCCAGCAGTGGACCGGGACAGGGGGTTGTTCAGGGCTACACCTTC.

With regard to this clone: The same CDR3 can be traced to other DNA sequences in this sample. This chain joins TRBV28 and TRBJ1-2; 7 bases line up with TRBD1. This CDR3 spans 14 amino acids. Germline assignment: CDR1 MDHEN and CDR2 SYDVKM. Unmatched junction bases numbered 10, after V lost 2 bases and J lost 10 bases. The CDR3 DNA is TGTGCCAGCAGTTTAGACAGGGTGGTAGCAAACTACACCTTC. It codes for CASSLDRVVANYTF.

The CDR3: CASSLGQGAINEKLFF. The CDR3 coding sequence is TGCGCCAGCAGCTTGGGACAGGGGGCGATTAATGAAAAACTGTTTTTT. The chain is built from TRBV5-1 and TRBJ1-4; 10 bases line up with TRBD1. Germline V gene sequence: CDR1 SGHRS, CDR2 YFSETQ. With 0 bases clipped from V and 4 bases from J, the junction kept 3 bases outside the gene matches. This CDR3 region has 16 residues. Full variable domain (rest looked up from reference TRBV5-1 and TRBJ1-4): KAGVTQTPRYLIKTRGQQVTLSCSPISGHRSVSWYQQTPGQGLQFLFEYFSETQRNKGNFPGRFSGRQFSNSRSEMNVSTLELGDSALYLCASSLGQGAINEKLFFGSGTQLSVL.

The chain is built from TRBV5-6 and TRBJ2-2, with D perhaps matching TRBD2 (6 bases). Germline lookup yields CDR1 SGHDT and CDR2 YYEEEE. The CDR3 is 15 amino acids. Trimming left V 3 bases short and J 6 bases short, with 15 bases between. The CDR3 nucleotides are TGTGCCAGCAGCTCGGGGACTGTAAGAGCCGGGGAGCTGTTTTTT. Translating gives CASSSGTVRAGELFF.

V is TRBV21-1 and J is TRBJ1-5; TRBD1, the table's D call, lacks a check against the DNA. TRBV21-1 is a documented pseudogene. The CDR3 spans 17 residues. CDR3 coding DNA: TGTGCCAGCTGCCCACCGGGACACCTCATGGGCAATCAGCCCCAGCATTTT. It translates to CASCPPGHLMGNQPQHF.

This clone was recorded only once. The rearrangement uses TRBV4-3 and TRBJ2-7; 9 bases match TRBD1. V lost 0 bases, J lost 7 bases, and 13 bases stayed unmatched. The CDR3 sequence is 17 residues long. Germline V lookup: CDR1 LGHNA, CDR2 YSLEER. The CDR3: CASSQDLVRDRAGEQYF. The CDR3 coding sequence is TGCGCCAGCAGCCAAGATCTTGTAAGGGACAGGGCCGGAGAGCAGTACTTC.

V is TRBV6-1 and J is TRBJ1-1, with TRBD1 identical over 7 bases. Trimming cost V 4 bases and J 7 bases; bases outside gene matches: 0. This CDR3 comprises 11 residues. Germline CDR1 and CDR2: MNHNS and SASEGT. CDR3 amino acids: CASSGTGEAFF. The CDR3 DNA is TGTGCCAGCAGTGGGACAGGTGAAGCTTTCTTT.

The CDR3 DNA sequence: TGTGCCAGCAGTGCTCTCCCCGGAGGACTTCTCCATATGTCTAATGAAAAACTGTTTTTT. This sequence encodes CASSALPGGLLHMSNEKLFF. The chain uses TRBV2 and TRBJ1-4; D is undetermined. The CDR3 runs 20 residues. CDR1 is SNHLY, CDR2 FYNNEI, per germline. V lost 4 bases, J lost 3 bases, and 27 bases lay in between.

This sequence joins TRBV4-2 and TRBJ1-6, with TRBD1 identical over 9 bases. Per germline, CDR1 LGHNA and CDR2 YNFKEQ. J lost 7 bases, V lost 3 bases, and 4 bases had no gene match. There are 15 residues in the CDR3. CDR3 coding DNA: TGTGCCAGCAGCCAGGGACAGGGAAGAAATTCACCCCTCCACTTT. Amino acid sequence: CASSQGQGRNSPLHF.